Below, 5 T cell receptor beta chains from the same sample are listed, as sequenced in a study of blood T cells in healthy people across ages. The authors ran a second PCR of roughly 6 to 12 cycles using a sample-barcoded 5' primer and a J-beta primer mix. TCRdb re-derived calls from the 5' RACE reads in MiXCR, one entry per CDR3 protein. The data hold about 970,000 distinct CDR3 sequences, with 45% to 60% observed a single time. Sequencing was performed on blood. These receptors all stem from a woman in her sixties or seventies in good health.

The count of this clonotype is one. This chain links TRBV11-2 with TRBJ2-3; D perhaps matches TRBD1 (5 bases). CDR1 SGHAT and CDR2 FQNNGV come from the germline V gene. The CDR3 consists of 17 residues. The V and J ends lost 2 bases and 4 bases respectively, with 19 bases between them. CDR3 bases: TGTGCCAGCAGCTTAAGGGGAATCGTGAACGACGCAGATACGCAGTATTTT. Its translation: CASSLRGIVNDADTQYF.

V and J are TRBV4-3 and TRBJ1-2; a weak D match, TRBD1 (5 bases). V gave up 0 bases and J gave up 4 bases, with 12 bases separating them. The germline gives CDR1 LGHNA, CDR2 YSLEER. The CDR3 runs to 15 residues. CDR3 nucleotides: TGCGCCAGCAGCCAAGATTTAGGGGTAACCTATGGCTACACCTTC. This sequence encodes CASSQDLGVTYGYTF.

The chain carries TRBV5-1 and TRBJ2-4; 8 nucleotides agree with TRBD2. CDR3 size: 15 residues. V shed 3 bases and J 3 bases; nucleotides not matched to a gene: 5. In germline, CDR1 is SGHRS, CDR2 YFSETQ. The CDR3 spells CASSSGGGGKNIQYF. DNA of the CDR3: TGCGCCAGCAGCTCGGGGGGGGGAGGCAAAAACATTCAGTACTTC.

The chain employs TRBV28 and TRBJ2-3; TRBD2 agrees at 7 bases. Trimming cost V 1 base and J 2 bases; bases outside gene matches: 9. This CDR3 has 17 amino acids. CDR1 is MDHEN, CDR2 SYDVKM, per germline. CDR3 DNA: TGTGCCAGCAGTTTATCGGCGGGCGGGAGAAACACAGATACGCAGTATTTT. Amino acid sequence: CASSLSAGGRNTDTQYF.

This chain connects TRBV6-5 to TRBJ2-7, with 7 bases matching TRBD1. The J call may be mistaken, given a closer DNA end match to TRBJ2-5. The CDR3 runs 13 residues. Germline V CDR1 and CDR2: MNHEY, SVGAGI. CDR3 region: CASRQGFGVTQYF. CDR3 coding DNA: TGTGCCAGCAGACAGGGGTTTGGAGTGACCCAGTACTTC.